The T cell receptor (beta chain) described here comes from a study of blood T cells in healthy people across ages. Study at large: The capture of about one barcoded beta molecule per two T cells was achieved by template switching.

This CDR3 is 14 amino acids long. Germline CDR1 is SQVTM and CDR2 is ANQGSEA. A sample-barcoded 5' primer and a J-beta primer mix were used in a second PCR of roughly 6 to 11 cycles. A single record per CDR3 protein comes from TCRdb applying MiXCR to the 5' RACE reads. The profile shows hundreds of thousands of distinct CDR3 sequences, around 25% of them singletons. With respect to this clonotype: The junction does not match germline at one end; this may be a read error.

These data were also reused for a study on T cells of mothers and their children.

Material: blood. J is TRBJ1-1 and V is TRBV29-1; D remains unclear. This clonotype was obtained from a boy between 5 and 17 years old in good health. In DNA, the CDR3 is TGCAGCGTGGAAGGGTGGTCGGAGAACACTGAAGCTTTCTTT. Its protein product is CSVEGWSENTEAFF.